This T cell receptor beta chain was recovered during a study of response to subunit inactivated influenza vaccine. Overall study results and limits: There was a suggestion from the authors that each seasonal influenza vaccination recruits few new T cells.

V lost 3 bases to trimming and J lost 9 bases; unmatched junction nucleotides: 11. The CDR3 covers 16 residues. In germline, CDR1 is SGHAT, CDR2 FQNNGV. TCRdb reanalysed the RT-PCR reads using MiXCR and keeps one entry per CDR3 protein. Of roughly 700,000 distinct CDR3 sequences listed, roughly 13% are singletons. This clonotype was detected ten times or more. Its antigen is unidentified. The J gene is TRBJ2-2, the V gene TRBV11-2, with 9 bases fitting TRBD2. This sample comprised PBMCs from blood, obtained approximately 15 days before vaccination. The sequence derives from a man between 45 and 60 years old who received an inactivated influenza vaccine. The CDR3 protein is CASSFLGGRAVWELFF. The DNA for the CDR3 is TGTGCCAGCAGCTTCCTGGGCGGGAGGGCCGTATGGGAGCTGTTTTTT.